This is a list of T cell receptor beta chains from one sample in a study of blood T cell repertoires in COVID-19. Assay: immunoSEQ multiplex PCR; the TCRdb copy retains only in-frame clones and omits some. This sample yields roughly 300,000 clones, of which roughly 87% are seen a single time; more than 0.9% belongs to the top ten. The sequencing sample was made of PBMCs or T cells enriched from blood (not recorded which). These receptor sequences come from a woman aged 25 to 45 who had recovered from COVID-19. Each CDR3 is given with its conserved first and last residue. D genes are given only for firm matches. The size of a clone is reported for some rows only, either as once, few or many, or as a class for expanded clones.

abundance,len,v_gene,d_gene,j_gene,CDR3aa,CDR3nt
NA,17,TRBV7-9,NA,TRBJ1-4,CASSHGRKGLQNEKLFF,TGTGCCAGCAGCCACGGACGGAAGGGGCTACAAAATGAAAAACTGTTTTTT
NA,12,TRBV9,NA,TRBJ2-7,CASSALQGEQYF,TGTGCCAGCAGCGCCCTCCAGGGGGAGCAGTACTTC
once,11,TRBV28,NA,TRBJ2-5,CASSFRETQYF,TGTGCCAGCAGTTTTCGGGAGACCCAGTACTTC
NA,15,TRBV19,TRBD1,TRBJ2-7,CASSPGTQGVGEQYF,TGTGCCAGTAGTCCTGGGACACAGGGGGTAGGCGAGCAGTACTTC
few,14,TRBV4-1,TRBD2,TRBJ2-2,CASSQGLALAELFF,TGCGCCAGCAGCCAAGGACTAGCTCTTGCGGAGCTGTTTTTT
NA,12,TRBV6-1,NA,TRBJ2-7,CASSEPGYEQYF,TGTGCCAGCAGTGAGCCCGGCTACGAGCAGTACTTC
NA,16,TRBV4-3,NA,TRBJ1-5,CASSQEGGISNQPQHF,TGCGCCAGCAGCCAAGAAGGAGGGATTAGCAATCAGCCCCAGCATTTT
NA,17,TRBV4-1,NA,TRBJ2-1,CASSPGPGTLAEGEQFF,TGCGCCAGCAGCCCAGGCCCCGGGACTCTCGCCGAGGGTGAGCAGTTCTTC
NA,15,TRBV7-9,TRBD2,TRBJ2-3,CASSPHNAGEDTQYF,TGTGCCAGCAGCCCTCATAACGCGGGGGAGGATACGCAGTATTTT
NA,12,TRBV27,TRBD2,TRBJ2-5,CASSPSGGPQYF,TGTGCCAGCAGCCCCTCGGGGGGGCCCCAGTACTTC
NA,14,TRBV7-2,NA,TRBJ2-7,CASSLGSVAYEQYF,TGTGCCAGCAGCTTAGGGTCAGTCGCCTACGAGCAGTACTTC
NA,17,TRBV9,TRBD1,TRBJ1-1,CASNPAGTGPTGTEAFF,TGTGCCAGCAACCCAGCAGGGACAGGGCCCACGGGGACTGAAGCTTTCTTT
NA,15,TRBV5-1,TRBD2,TRBJ2-7,CASSVWRGGKDEQYF,TGCGCCAGCAGCGTCTGGCGGGGGGGAAAGGACGAGCAGTACTTC
once,15,TRBV3-1/TRBV3-2,TRBD2,TRBJ2-2,CASRGAGGHTGELFF,TGTGCCAGCAGAGGAGCGGGGGGGCACACCGGGGAGCTGTTTTTT
once,15,TRBV2,NA,TRBJ2-7,CASSEMAGISYEQYF,TGTGCCAGCAGTGAAATGGCAGGGATCTCCTACGAGCAGTACTTC
NA,15,TRBV18,TRBD1,TRBJ1-2,CASSAGTGVGDGYTF,TGTGCCAGCTCCGCCGGGACAGGGGTTGGCGATGGCTACACCTTC
NA,13,TRBV28,NA,TRBJ1-2,CASSLGRPYGYTF,TGTGCCAGCAGTTTAGGGCGTCCCTATGGCTACACCTTC
NA,15,TRBV7-9,TRBD2,TRBJ2-1,CASSLAGTSGEGQFF,TGTGCCAGCAGCTTAGCAGGGACTAGCGGGGAGGGGCAGTTCTTC
NA,15,TRBV7-2,TRBD1,TRBJ2-2,CASRDRVANTGELFF,TGTGCCAGCAGGGACAGGGTCGCGAACACCGGGGAGCTGTTTTTT
NA,18,TRBV6-1,NA,TRBJ2-1,CASSEAHPGTLLYNEQFF,TGTGCCAGCAGTGAAGCCCATCCCGGGACTTTACTCTACAATGAGCAGTTCTTC
NA,16,TRBV30,NA,TRBJ1-2,CAWTRFVRGDNYGYTF,TGTGCCTGGACTAGGTTTGTACGAGGCGACAACTATGGCTACACCTTC
NA,14,TRBV5-6,TRBD1,TRBJ1-4,CASSSAGGQVKLFF,TGTGCCAGCAGCTCGGCCGGCGGACAGGTAAAACTGTTTTTT
NA,15,TRBV2,TRBD1,TRBJ1-6,CASSETTGVGSPLHF,TGTGCCAGCAGTGAAACGACAGGGGTAGGATCACCCCTCCACTTT
once,17,TRBV7-8,NA,TRBJ1-4,CASSLGGVVGRDEKLFF,TGTGCCAGCAGCTTAGGGGGGGTCGTAGGAAGGGATGAAAAACTGTTTTTT
NA,16,TRBV6-5,TRBD2,TRBJ2-2,CASSYSSGVPTGELFF,TGTGCCAGCAGTTACTCGAGCGGGGTGCCCACCGGGGAGCTGTTTTTT
NA,15,TRBV7-2,NA,TRBJ1-4,CVSSLVAGGGEKLFF,TGTGTCAGCAGCTTGGTCGCAGGAGGAGGTGAAAAACTGTTTTTT
NA,14,TRBV18,TRBD1,TRBJ1-4,CASSLDRHGEKLFF,TGTGCCAGCTCACTGGACAGGCATGGTGAAAAACTGTTTTTT
NA,17,TRBV28,TRBD1,TRBJ2-1,CASSPSTGGFSYNEQFF,TGTGCCAGCAGTCCGTCGACAGGGGGTTTTTCCTACAATGAGCAGTTCTTC
NA,17,TRBV28,NA,TRBJ2-2,CASISLTSAGDTGELFF,TGTGCCAGCATTTCTCTTACGTCGGCAGGCGACACCGGGGAGCTGTTTTTT
NA,14,TRBV24-1,NA,TRBJ1-5,CATSDRAARQPQHF,TGTGCCACCAGTGACAGGGCGGCGCGTCAGCCCCAGCATTTT
NA,14,TRBV10-3,TRBD1,TRBJ1-2,CAIRKVDRGEDYTF,TGTGCCATCAGAAAAGTTGACAGGGGTGAGGACTACACCTTC
NA,13,TRBV19,NA,TRBJ1-4,CASSASRDEKLFF,TGTGCCAGTAGCGCTAGCCGGGATGAAAAACTGTTTTTT
NA,15,TRBV7-2,NA,TRBJ2-3,CASSFTGTSTDTQYF,TGTGCCAGCAGCTTCACCGGGACTAGCACAGATACGCAGTATTTT
NA,17,TRBV3-1/TRBV3-2,TRBD2,TRBJ2-2,CASSQALSGGNTGELFF,TGTGCCAGCAGCCAAGCCCTCAGCGGGGGGAACACCGGGGAGCTGTTTTTT
once,14,TRBV5-6,NA,TRBJ1-4,CASSLGTFPQKLFF,TGTGCCAGCAGCTTGGGGACTTTTCCCCAAAAACTGTTTTTT
once,15,TRBV5-6,NA,TRBJ2-7,CASSLSGQGSYEQYF,TGTGCCAGCAGCTTGTCGGGTCAGGGGAGCTACGAGCAGTACTTC
few,17,TRBV29-1,NA,TRBJ2-2,CSVEVIGGKANTGELFF,TGCAGCGTTGAAGTGATAGGGGGTAAAGCGAACACCGGGGAGCTGTTTTTT
NA,14,TRBV5-1,NA,TRBJ1-2,CASSFAGNDYGYTF,TGCGCCAGCAGCTTCGCAGGGAATGACTATGGCTACACCTTC
NA,15,TRBV13,NA,TRBJ1-3,CASSLGVGGGNTIYF,TGTGCCAGCAGCTTAGGCGTGGGGGGAGGAAACACCATATATTTT
NA,14,TRBV5-8,NA,TRBJ2-5,CASKYVGAVETQYF,TGTGCCAGCAAATATGTGGGGGCCGTAGAGACCCAGTACTTC
NA,14,TRBV24-1,NA,TRBJ1-5,CATSRGDNSQPQHF,TGTGCCACCTCAAGAGGGGACAATTCCCAGCCCCAGCATTTT
NA,15,TRBV7-9,TRBD1,TRBJ2-7,CASSSDRVSTYEQYF,TGTGCCAGCAGCTCAGACAGGGTCTCTACCTACGAGCAGTACTTC
NA,13,TRBV6-5,NA,TRBJ1-5,CARQGLSNQPQHF,TGTGCCAGACAGGGTTTGAGCAATCAGCCCCAGCATTTT